One sample yielded the 5 T cell receptor beta chains listed below, sequenced in a study of blood T cell repertoires in COVID-19. The repertoire was sequenced with immunoSEQ multiplex PCR; TCRdb's copy has only in-frame clones and lacks some. This sample has more than 250,000 clones, with 85% to 90% found just once. Material for sequencing was PBMCs or T cells enriched from blood (not recorded which). The source is a young woman with acute COVID-19.

The V gene is TRBV27, the J gene TRBJ2-1; D gene ambiguous. CDR3 length: 16 residues. With 3 bases removed from V and 0 bases from J, the gap between germline ends came to 12 bases. The germline V gene has CDR1 MNHEY and CDR2 SMNVEV (reference sequence). CDR3: CASSFGGHSSYNEQFF. In DNA form, the CDR3 reads TGTGCCAGCAGTTTTGGTGGGCATAGCTCCTACAATGAGCAGTTCTTC.

The chain uses TRBV7-9 and TRBJ1-3, with TRBD1 identical over 9 bases. J lost 3 bases, V lost 4 bases, and 13 bases had no gene match. This CDR3 is 18 amino acids long. Germline V CDR1 and CDR2: SEHNR, FQNEAQ (reference sequence). DNA for the CDR3: TGTGCCAGCAGCTCCCGTCCCGGGACAGGGTTACGTGGAAACACCATATATTTT. Translated: CASSSRPGTGLRGNTIYF. The variable domain in full, completed from reference TRBV7-9 and TRBJ1-3, reads DTGVSQNPRHKITKRGQNVTFRCDPISEHNRLYWYRQTLGQGPEFLTYFQNEAQLEKSRLLSDRFSAERPKGSFSTLEIQRTEQGDSAMYLCASSSRPGTGLRGNTIYFGEGSWLTVV.

This clone was seen a handful of times. The V gene is TRBV30, the J gene TRBJ1-3; no clear D. Trimming took 5 bases from V and 3 from J, leaving 17 bases between them. This CDR3 contains 15 residues. The V gene's germline CDR1 is GTSNPN and CDR2 SVGIG (reference sequence). The CDR3 nucleotides read TGTGCCTGGGGAGGACTTTTTTCTGGTGGAAACACCATATATTTT. Encoded protein: CAWGGLFSGGNTIYF.

With respect to this clone: The sample carries other DNA sequences with the same CDR3. The chain employs TRBV29-1 and TRBJ1-1, with a weak D call TRBD1 (6 bases). Germline loops: CDR1 SQVTM, CDR2 ANQGSEA. The CDR3 runs 12 residues. Trimming left V 5 bases short and J 3 bases short, with 10 bases between. The CDR3: CSVTPGDTEAFF. CDR3 nucleotides: TGCAGCGTTACACCAGGGGACACTGAAGCTTTCTTT.

V and J are TRBV30 and TRBJ2-6, with unresolved D. The germline gives CDR1 GTSNPN, CDR2 SVGIG (reference sequence). This CDR3 contains 16 residues. V was shortened by 0 bases and J by 0 bases, with 9 bases between the two germline ends. This CDR3 is CAWSVRWSSGANVLTF. The CDR3, as DNA: TGTGCCTGGAGTGTACGTTGGAGCTCTGGGGCCAACGTCCTGACTTTC.